Sequencing of this T cell receptor (beta chain) was carried out in a study of blood T cell repertoires in COVID-19. V lost 2 bases to trimming and J lost 0 bases; unmatched junction nucleotides: 1. The germline V gene has CDR1 KGHDR and CDR2 SFDVKD. CDR3 length equals 15 residues. In the source study's methods: Reference gene primers were amplified, and this amplification served to estimate nucleated cell counts. Using immunoSEQ multiplex PCR, the repertoire was profiled, and TCRdb retains in-frame clones only, with some absent. V, J and clone size reflect that table, while D and trimming were determined from the DNA. This repertoire shows 50,000 to 60,000 clones, over 80% found once; its top ten account for 3.5% to 4%.

This TCR came from a man aged 40-50 years with COVID-19, enrolled during active disease. The V and J genes are TRBV24-1 and TRBJ2-5; 8 bases are a match to TRBD2. The specimen sequenced was peripheral blood. CDR3 protein: CATSDWREDQETQYF. DNA for the CDR3: TGTGCCACCAGTGATTGGCGGGAGGACCAAGAGACCCAGTACTTC.